This entry describes one T cell receptor beta chain. Sequence at one end of the junction differs from germline and may be a read error. CDR1 is SGHAT and CDR2 is FQNNGV in the germline V gene. The CDR3 covers 16 residues. Synthesis of TCR beta cDNA was carried out from approximately 470 ng total RNA with a constant-region primer. TCR beta libraries came from three nested multiplex PCR rounds using slightly modified ARM-PCR. In the first two PCR rounds, TRBV1-TRBV30 forward primers were paired with a C-beta reverse primer, and each round lasted approximately 9 cycles. TCRdb ran MiXCR on the multiplex PCR reads and lists one entry per CDR3 protein. The sample carries almost 45,000 distinct CDR3 sequences, roughly 80% recorded once. The data stem from a study of tumor-infiltrating lymphocytes in primary liver carcinoma. Unsorted bulk tissue, roughly 20-33 mg of it, served as the source for co-extraction of RNA and DNA.

V is TRBV11-2 and J is TRBJ2-1; TRBD2 agrees at 11 bases. The sequence derives from a young woman with primary liver carcinoma and hepatitis B virus infection. Sequenced material: tumor-adjacent normal liver tissue. The CDR3 loop reads CASSTSLAGGYNEQSF. The CDR3 nucleotides read TGTGCCAGTAGCACCTCCCTAGCGGGAGGATACAATGAGCAGTCCTTC.